This T cell receptor beta chain was identified in a study of T cells in Graves' hyperthyroidism and ophthalmopathy. Study results and caveats: Researchers found most expanded thyroid clonotypes above 0.001 in blood as well.

Researchers amplified the TCR beta CDR3 regions from RNA transcripts. Carried out on the TCR CDR3, a first-round RT-PCR used the HTBI primer set. TCRdb analysed the multiplex PCR reads with MiXCR anew, one entry per CDR3 protein. The table has about 600,000 distinct CDR3 sequences, approximately 15% seen once. This clonotype appeared many times. The antigen is unknown. At least 3 on the Clinical Activity Score was recorded for ophthalmopathy patients, who also had NOSPECS grade at least 4 and duration under 3 months. Pregnant or lactating patients were excluded, as were those with uncontrolled infection or other autoimmune disease. The CDR3 extends over 12 amino acids. Germline V gene lookup returns CDR1 MDHEN and CDR2 SYDVKM. V was pared by 6 bases and J by 7 bases, with 10 bases between.

This clonotype was obtained from a woman younger than 30 with Graves' ophthalmopathy. The specimen sequenced was blood. The chain employs TRBV28 and TRBJ2-1, with a possible D match to TRBD1 (5 bases). The CDR3 DNA sequence: TGTGCCAGCAGCTACAGGTGGAATGAGCAGTTCTTC. Translation gives CASSYRWNEQFF.